The entry that follows covers one T cell receptor beta chain sequence. Its target is unknown. An end of the junction does not agree with germline; a read error may underlie this. This CDR3 comprises 13 residues. Germline V gives CDR1 GTSNPN, CDR2 SVGIG (reference sequence). This entry belongs to a study of shared clonotypes between healthy human individuals. Clones were read by immunoSEQ multiplex PCR, and TCRdb kept only the in-frame ones, dropping some. This table has some 2,000,000 clones, about 95% appearing once. Broader study findings: Inspection by rarefaction showed sorted-subset sequencing to be incomplete despite large depth.

V is TRBV30 and J is TRBJ2-3, with D tentatively TRBD1 or TRBD2 (6 bases each). The TCR originated in a man between 18 and 35 years old in good health. The sequencing sample was made of naive CD4+ T cells sorted from blood. As to subset: CD45RA+ positively selected. The CDR3 loop is CAGRLGAPDTQYF. The CDR3 DNA reads TGTGCCGGGAGGTTGGGGGCGCCAGATACGCAGTATTTT.